This T cell receptor beta chain was sequenced during a study of technical replicates of blood from a handful of donors. The protocol was immunoSEQ multiplex PCR, while the TCRdb copy is restricted to in-frame clones and leaves out a portion. The table has tens of thousands of clones, 85% to 95% seen once. Germline V CDR1 and CDR2: LNHDA, SQIVND (reference sequence). The ends lost 3 bases at V and 2 bases at J; junction bases unmatched: 4. This CDR3 comprises 14 residues. The specimen was T cells isolated from PBMCs. This clonotype was obtained from a human donor in good health. The V gene is TRBV19, the J gene TRBJ2-7, with 7 bases matching TRBD1. The CDR3 DNA is TGTGCCAGTAGTATCGCAGGGGGAGCCTACGAGCAGTACTTC. Its translation is CASSIAGGAYEQYF.